This passage covers 2 T cell receptor beta chains from one sample sequenced in a study of radiation and T cells in renal cell carcinoma. The time point is: baseline pretreatment blood. The treatment: 15 Gy SBRT to primary tumor, nephrectomy 4 weeks later. Clones were read by immunoSEQ multiplex PCR, and TCRdb kept only the in-frame ones, dropping some. The sample lists around 160,000 clones, 88% occurring once. The sequences come from blood, collected from a patient whose treatment included radiotherapy and nephrectomy. Receptor source: a woman in her 70s with renal cell carcinoma.

This sequence joins TRBV6-1 and TRBJ2-7; weak D call: TRBD1 (5 bases). V was shortened by 10 bases and J by 4 bases, with 14 bases between the two germline ends. Per germline, CDR1 MNHNS and CDR2 SASEGT. CDR3 length equals 12 residues. Here the CDR3 DNA reads TGTGCCATCGATCAGGGTGGATACGAGCAGTACTTC. Residues: CAIDQGGYEQYF.

V is TRBV9 and J is TRBJ1-1; D gene uncertain. V dropped 0 bases and J dropped 1 base, with 7 bases sitting between them. Germline V gene sequence: CDR1 SGDLS, CDR2 YYNGEE. CDR3 size: 14 residues. The CDR3 sequence: CASSVGARNTEAFF. CDR3 in DNA: TGTGCCAGCAGCGTAGGGGCCAGGAACACTGAAGCTTTCTTT. Looking up the rest from reference TRBV9 and TRBJ1-1 gives the full variable domain: DSGVTQTPKHLITATGQRVTLRCSPRSGDLSVYWYQQSLDQGLQFLIQYYNGEERAKGNILERFSAQQFPDLHSELNLSSLELGDSALYFCASSVGARNTEAFFGQGTRLTVV.